This entry describes one T cell receptor beta chain. This record belongs to a study of T cell changes during pregnancy in multiple sclerosis. Sequenced by immunoSEQ multiplex PCR; TCRdb stores in-frame clones only, minus some. The sample records 90,000 or so clones, roughly nine tenths being singletons. From germline, CDR1 is SGDLS and CDR2 YYNGEE. The V end was cut by 4 bases, the J end by 2 bases, with 19 bases between. This CDR3 contains 16 residues. The gene calls are TRBV9 and TRBJ2-7; no clear D. The clonotype comes from a female donor with multiple sclerosis, enrolled in a pregnancy study. The specimen comprised peripheral blood, sampled in the first trimester of pregnancy. This CDR3 is CASSPLRSSLAYEQYF. Written as DNA, the CDR3 is TGTGCCAGCAGCCCCCTGCGGTCGTCCCTCGCCTACGAGCAGTACTTC.